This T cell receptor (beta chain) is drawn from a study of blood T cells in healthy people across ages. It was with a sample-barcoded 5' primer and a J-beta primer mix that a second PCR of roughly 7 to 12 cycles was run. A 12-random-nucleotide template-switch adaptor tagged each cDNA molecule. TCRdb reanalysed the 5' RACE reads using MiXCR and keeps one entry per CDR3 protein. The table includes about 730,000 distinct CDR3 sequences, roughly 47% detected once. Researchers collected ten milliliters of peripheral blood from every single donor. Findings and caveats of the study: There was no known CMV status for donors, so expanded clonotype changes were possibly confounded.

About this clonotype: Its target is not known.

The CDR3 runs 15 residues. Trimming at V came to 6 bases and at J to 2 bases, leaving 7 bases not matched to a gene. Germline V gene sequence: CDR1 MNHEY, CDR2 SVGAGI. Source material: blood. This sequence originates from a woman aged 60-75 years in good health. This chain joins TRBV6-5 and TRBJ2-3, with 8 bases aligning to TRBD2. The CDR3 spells CASRRGGRYTDTQYF. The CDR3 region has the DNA TGTGCCAGCAGACGGGGGGGGCGCTACACAGATACGCAGTATTTT.